This entry features one TCR beta chain sequence. Its specificity is unknown. Overall study results and limits: Tumor memory CD4+ T cell TCR gene usage clustered with blood and lymph node memory CD4+ cells and lymph node naive CD4+ cells. The larger cohort examined one V-J beta rearrangement, not whole repertoires. Tumor Tregs overlapped most with tumor, then blood, naive CD4+ cells.

The germline V and J ends were trimmed by 6 bases and 3 bases, with 23 bases remaining between them. Germline CDR1 is MNHEY and CDR2 is SVGAGI. The CDR3 runs 17 residues. Constant-region reverse primers amplified full-length variable regions, followed by semi-nested Nested Universal Primer A PCR. Via MiXCR, TCRdb re-called the 5' RACE reads, giving one row per CDR3 protein. The sample yields 8,500 to 14,000 distinct CDR3 sequences, about 50% seen once. This receptor was taken from a female donor with breast cancer. Sequencing input: tumor-infiltrating naive CD4+ T cells sorted from the breast tumor. The subset is: naive CD4+ T cells, CD4+CD45RA+CD25-. The rearrangement uses TRBV6-5 and TRBJ1-1; D is perhaps TRBD1 (6 bases). The CDR3 sequence: CASSRVGGLGADTEAFF. CDR3 nucleotide sequence: TGTGCCAGCAGCCGCGTCGGGGGCCTAGGGGCAGACACTGAAGCTTTCTTT.